Sequencing of this TCR beta chain was carried out in a study of T cells expressing NK-cell markers (dated by TCRdb to 2020 to 2022). In terms of the full investigation: Three sorted T-cell subsets (CD3+CD56+NKG2C+, CD3+CD56+NKG2C- and CD3+CD56-NKG2C+) from several donors had their TCR beta-chain repertoires profiled. All eight donors whose samples were sequenced were randomly selected healthy volunteers, three of them men and five women. Among the eight sequenced donors, only one was HCMV-seronegative, while the other seven were HCMV-seropositive. The libraries were sequenced on Illumina HiSeq 2000/2500, MiSeq or NextSeq, producing 2 x 150 bp reads. The investigation overall reported the following: Whether the expanded NKG2C-expressing T cell clones were specific for HCMV antigens was left unclear. In six donors, the dominant CD3+CD56+NKG2C+ clonotypes ranked among the top 10 CD8+ clonotypes, making up roughly 1.0-7.0% of CD8+ T cells. Those dominant clonotypes were again the most abundant among CD3+CD56-NKG2C+ cells in four donors, at about 25-60.1%.

HCMV-specific IgG was detected in serum with a commercial ELISA kit to determine HCMV serostatus. Ficoll density gradient centrifugation was used to isolate peripheral blood mononuclear cells from blood. The germline V gene sets CDR1 to SGHVS and CDR2 to FQNEAQ. The CDR3 contains 15 residues, cysteine and phenylalanine counted. No DNA is listed. TCRdb shows the sequencer as Illumina HiSeq 2000. 5'RACE template switching, by which a universal primer site and unique molecular identifiers were added, was used to make TCR beta cDNA libraries. cDNA synthesis was primed from the TCR beta constant segment and was followed by two successive PCR amplification steps. As for the original processing: MIGEC was used to demultiplex reads and group the reads by UMI, and MiTCR was used to assemble and quantify clonotypes. To exclude erroneous sequences, any TCR cDNA sequence not supported by at least two reads was discarded. The tcR package was used for downstream repertoire analysis, and clonotypes were matched between fractions using CDR3 nucleotide sequence together with V segment. VDJmatch was used to annotate antigen specificity against VDJdb, with one amino acid substitution in CDR3 allowed. The reads underwent TCRdb reprocessing, giving one record for each CDR3 protein sequence and no DNA. TCRdb, not the original authors, processed these V and J calls. The sample's table covers 150,000 or so distinct CDR3 sequences. Clones ranked in the top ten supply 37% of the sample.

About this clonotype itself: This clone's antigen is unknown.

The V and J segments used are TRBV7-8 and TRBJ2-1; TCRdb calls TRBD2, which cannot be checked without DNA. Sequenced: blood T cells: a sorted CD56 or NKG2C T cell subset, CD4+ or CD8+ T cells, or bulk PBMC T cells (not recorded which). This receptor was taken from a woman aged 50 to 60 in good health. Donor details come from another sample of the same person, matched by shared clones. The CDR3 region reads CASSQTAGEYNEQFF.